This T cell receptor (beta chain) was sequenced in a study of blood T cell repertoires in COVID-19. V dropped 5 bases and J dropped 6 bases, with 16 bases sitting between them. In germline, CDR1 is SGHVS, CDR2 FNYEAQ. The CDR3 extends over 14 amino acids. The data were produced by immunoSEQ multiplex PCR, yet TCRdb's version contains in-frame clones alone and is incomplete. Of around 97,000 clones listed, around 87% are singletons. This sequence joins TRBV7-6 and TRBJ1-2; D remains unclear. The clonotype originates from a human donor in a cohort sampled during active COVID-19. The sequenced material came from peripheral blood. The CDR3 region is CASSATTARNGYTF. Here the CDR3 DNA reads TGTGCCAGCAGCGCCACTACGGCCCGGAATGGCTACACCTTC.